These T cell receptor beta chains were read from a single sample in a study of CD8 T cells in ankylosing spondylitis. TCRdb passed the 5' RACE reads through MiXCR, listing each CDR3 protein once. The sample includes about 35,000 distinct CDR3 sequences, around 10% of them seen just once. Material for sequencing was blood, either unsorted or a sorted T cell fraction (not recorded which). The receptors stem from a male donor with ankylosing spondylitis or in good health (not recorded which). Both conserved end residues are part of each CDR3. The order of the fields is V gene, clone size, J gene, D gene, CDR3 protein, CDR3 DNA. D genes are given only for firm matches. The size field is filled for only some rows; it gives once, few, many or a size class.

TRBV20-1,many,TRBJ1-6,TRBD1,CSARVQGEGNSPLHF,TGCAGTGCTAGAGTACAGGGGGAGGGAAATTCACCCCTCCACTTT
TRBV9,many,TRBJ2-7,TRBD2,CASSVGGGAYYEQYF,TGTGCCAGCAGCGTAGGCGGGGGTGCCTACTACGAGCAGTACTTC
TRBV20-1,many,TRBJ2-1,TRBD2,CSARDPSGRAHPDSYNEQFF,TGCAGTGCTAGAGATCCCAGCGGGAGGGCCCACCCGGACTCCTACAATGAGCAGTTCTTC
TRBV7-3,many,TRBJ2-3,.,CASSITGGADTQYF,TGTGCCAGCAGCATAACAGGGGGGGCAGATACGCAGTATTTT
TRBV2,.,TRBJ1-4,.,CASSELDGNEKLFF,TGTGCCAGCAGTGAGCTGGACGGTAATGAAAAACTGTTTTTT
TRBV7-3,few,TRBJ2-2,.,CASSLMSGATGELFF,TGTGCCAGCAGCTTAATGTCAGGAGCCACCGGGGAGCTGTTTTTT
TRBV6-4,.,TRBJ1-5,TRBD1,CALSDPGQPFVIDDQPQHF,TGTGCCCTCAGCGATCCGGGACAGCCCTTTGTAATAGACGATCAGCCCCAGCATTTT
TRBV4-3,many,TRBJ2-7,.,CASSQGLNSYEQYF,TGCGCCAGCAGCCAAGGACTGAATTCCTACGAGCAGTACTTC
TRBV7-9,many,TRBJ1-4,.,CASSRLTRDNQQKLFF,TGTGCCAGCAGCCGCCTGACCCGGGACAACCAACAAAAACTGTTTTTT
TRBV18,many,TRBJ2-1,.,CASSPNSNNEQFF,TGTGCCAGCTCACCAAACAGTAACAATGAGCAGTTCTTC
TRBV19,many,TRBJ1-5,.,CASSWLTDSNQPQHF,TGTGCCAGTAGCTGGCTGACGGATAGCAATCAGCCCCAGCATTTT
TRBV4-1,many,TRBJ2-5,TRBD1,CASSPLGQGRETQYF,TGCGCCAGCAGCCCCCTCGGACAGGGGCGAGAGACCCAGTACTTC
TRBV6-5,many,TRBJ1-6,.,CASRQSNSPLHF,TGTGCCAGCCGACAGTCTAATTCACCCCTCCACTTT
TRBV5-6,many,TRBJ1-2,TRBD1,CASTSAGTGEAYGYTF,TGTGCCAGCACATCAGCCGGGACAGGGGAGGCCTATGGCTACACCTTC
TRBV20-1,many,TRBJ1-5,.,CSVHYVGGDSNQPQHF,TGCAGTGTCCATTACGTAGGAGGGGATAGCAATCAGCCCCAGCATTTT
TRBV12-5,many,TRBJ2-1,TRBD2,CASALQLAEQFF,TGTGCTAGTGCCCTCCAACTAGCGGAGCAGTTCTTC